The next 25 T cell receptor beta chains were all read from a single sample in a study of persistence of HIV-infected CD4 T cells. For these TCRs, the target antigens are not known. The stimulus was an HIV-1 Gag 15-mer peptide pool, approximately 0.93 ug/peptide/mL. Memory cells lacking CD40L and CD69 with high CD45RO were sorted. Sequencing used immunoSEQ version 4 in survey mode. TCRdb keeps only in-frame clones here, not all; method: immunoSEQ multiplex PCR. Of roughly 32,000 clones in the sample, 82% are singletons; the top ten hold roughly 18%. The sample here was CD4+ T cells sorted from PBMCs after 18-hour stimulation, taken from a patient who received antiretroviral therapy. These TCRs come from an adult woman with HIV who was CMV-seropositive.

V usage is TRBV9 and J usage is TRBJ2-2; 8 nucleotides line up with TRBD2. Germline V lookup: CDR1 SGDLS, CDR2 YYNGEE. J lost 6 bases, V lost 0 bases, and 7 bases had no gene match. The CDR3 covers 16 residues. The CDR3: CASSVATGGPAGELFF. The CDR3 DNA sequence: TGTGCCAGCAGCGTAGCTACGGGAGGGCCGGCCGGGGAGCTGTTTTTT.

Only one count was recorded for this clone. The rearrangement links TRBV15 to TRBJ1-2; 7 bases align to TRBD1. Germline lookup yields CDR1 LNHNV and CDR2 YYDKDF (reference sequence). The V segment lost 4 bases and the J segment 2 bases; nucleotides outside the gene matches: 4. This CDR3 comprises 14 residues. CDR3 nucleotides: TGTGCCACCAGCAAGGGGGCGGAAAACTATGGCTACACCTTC. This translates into CATSKGAENYGYTF.

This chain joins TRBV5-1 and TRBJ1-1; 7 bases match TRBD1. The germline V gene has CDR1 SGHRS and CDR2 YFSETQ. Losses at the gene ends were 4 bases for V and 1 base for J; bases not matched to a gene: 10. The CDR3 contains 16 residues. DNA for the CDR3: TGCGCCAGCAGCCTGGGGGGGACAGCCAAGAACACTGAAGCTTTCTTT. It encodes CASSLGGTAKNTEAFF.

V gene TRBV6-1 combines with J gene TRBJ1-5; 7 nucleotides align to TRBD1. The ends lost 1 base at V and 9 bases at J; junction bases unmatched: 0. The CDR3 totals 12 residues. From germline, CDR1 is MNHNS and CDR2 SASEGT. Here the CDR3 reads CASSEGDRPQHF. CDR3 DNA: TGTGCCAGCAGTGAAGGGGACAGGCCCCAGCATTTT.

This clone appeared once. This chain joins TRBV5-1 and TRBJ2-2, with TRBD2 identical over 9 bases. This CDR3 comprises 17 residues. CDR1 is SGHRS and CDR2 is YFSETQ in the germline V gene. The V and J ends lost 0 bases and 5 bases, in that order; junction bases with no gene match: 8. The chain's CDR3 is CASSLVAAGGRTGELFF. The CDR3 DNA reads TGCGCCAGCAGCTTGGTGGCGGCGGGAGGGCGGACCGGGGAGCTGTTTTTT.

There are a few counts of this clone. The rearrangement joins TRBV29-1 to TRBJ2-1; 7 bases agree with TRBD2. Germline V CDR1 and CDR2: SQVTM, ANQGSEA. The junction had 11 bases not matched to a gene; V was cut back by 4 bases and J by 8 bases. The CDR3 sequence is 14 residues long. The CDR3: CSVVRGGSVDEQFF. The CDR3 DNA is TGCAGCGTTGTCCGGGGAGGGAGTGTCGATGAGCAGTTCTTC.

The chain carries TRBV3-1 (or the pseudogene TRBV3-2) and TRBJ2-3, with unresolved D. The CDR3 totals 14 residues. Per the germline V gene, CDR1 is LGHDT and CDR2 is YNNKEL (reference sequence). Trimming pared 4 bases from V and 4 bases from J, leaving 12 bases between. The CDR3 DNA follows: TGTGCCAGCAGCCTATGGGCCACCCCAGATACGCAGTATTTT. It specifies CASSLWATPDTQYF.

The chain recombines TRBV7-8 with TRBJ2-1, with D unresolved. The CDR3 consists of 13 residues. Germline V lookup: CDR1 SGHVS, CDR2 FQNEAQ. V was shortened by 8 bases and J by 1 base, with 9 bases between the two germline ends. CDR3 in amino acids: CASGRQSYNEQFF. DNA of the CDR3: TGTGCCAGCGGCCGCCAATCCTACAATGAGCAGTTCTTC.

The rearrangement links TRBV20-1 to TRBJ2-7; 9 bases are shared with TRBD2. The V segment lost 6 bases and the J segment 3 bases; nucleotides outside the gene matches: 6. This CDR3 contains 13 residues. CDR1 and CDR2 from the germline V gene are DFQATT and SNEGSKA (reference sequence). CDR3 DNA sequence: TGCAGTGCAAGTAGCGGGGGTCGCTACGAGCAGTACTTC. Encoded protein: CSASSGGRYEQYF.

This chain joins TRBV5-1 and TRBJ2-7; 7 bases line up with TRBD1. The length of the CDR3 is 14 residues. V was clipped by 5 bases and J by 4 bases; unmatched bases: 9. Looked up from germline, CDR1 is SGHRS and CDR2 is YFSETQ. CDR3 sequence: CASSINPGGYEQYF. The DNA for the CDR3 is TGCGCCAGCAGTATAAACCCAGGGGGATACGAGCAGTACTTC.

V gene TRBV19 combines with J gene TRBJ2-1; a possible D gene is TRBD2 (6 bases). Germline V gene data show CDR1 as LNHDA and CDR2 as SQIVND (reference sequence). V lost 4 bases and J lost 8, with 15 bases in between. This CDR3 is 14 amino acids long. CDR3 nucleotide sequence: TGTGCCAGTAGTAAGGAGGGGCGCGCGGATGAGCAGTTCTTC. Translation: CASSKEGRADEQFF.

The CDR3 region has the DNA TGTGCCAGCAGTGAGGGGGAGGGAGGGCAGCCCCAGCATTTT. This sequence encodes CASSEGEGGQPQHF. The chain has TRBV2 and TRBJ1-5, with D tentatively TRBD1 (5 bases). In germline, CDR1 is SNHLY, CDR2 FYNNEI. The CDR3 contains 14 residues. V lost 3 bases and J 7 bases, leaving 13 bases between the germline ends.

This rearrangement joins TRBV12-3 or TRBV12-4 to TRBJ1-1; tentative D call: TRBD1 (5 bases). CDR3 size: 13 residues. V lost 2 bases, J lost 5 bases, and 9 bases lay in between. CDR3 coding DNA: TGTGCCAGCAGTTTAAGGGGAGAGACTGAAGCTTTCTTT. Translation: CASSLRGETEAFF.

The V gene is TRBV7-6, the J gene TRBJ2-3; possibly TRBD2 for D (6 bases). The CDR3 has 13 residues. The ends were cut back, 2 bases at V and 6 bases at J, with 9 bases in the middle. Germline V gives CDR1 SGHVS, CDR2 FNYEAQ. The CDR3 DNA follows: TGTGCCAGCAGCTTAACTAGCAAGGATACGCAGTATTTT. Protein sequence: CASSLTSKDTQYF.

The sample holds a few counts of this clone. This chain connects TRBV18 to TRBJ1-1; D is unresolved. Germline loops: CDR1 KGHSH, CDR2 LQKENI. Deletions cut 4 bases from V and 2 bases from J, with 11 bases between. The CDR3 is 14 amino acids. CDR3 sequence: CASSLNSLNTEAFF. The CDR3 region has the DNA TGTGCCAGCTCACTGAACTCATTAAACACTGAAGCTTTCTTT.

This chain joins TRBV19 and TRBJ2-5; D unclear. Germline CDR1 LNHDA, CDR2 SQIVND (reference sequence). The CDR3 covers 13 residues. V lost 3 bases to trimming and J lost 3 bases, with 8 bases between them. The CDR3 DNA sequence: TGTGCCAGTAGTATGAACCTTAAAGAGACCCAGTACTTC. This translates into CASSMNLKETQYF.

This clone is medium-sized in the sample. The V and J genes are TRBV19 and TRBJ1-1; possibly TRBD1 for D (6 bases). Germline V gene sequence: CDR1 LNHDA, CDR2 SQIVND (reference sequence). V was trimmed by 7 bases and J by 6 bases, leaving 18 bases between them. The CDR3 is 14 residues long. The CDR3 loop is CASTADRSYSEAFF. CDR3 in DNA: TGTGCCAGTACCGCCGACAGGTCTTACTCTGAAGCTTTCTTT.

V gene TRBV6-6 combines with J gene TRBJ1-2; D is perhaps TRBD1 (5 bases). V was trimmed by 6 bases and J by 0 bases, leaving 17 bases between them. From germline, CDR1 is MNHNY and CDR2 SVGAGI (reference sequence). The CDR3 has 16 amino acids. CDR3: CASRWGDFTPNYGYTF. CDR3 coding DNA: TGTGCCAGCAGGTGGGGGGACTTTACCCCTAACTATGGCTACACCTTC.

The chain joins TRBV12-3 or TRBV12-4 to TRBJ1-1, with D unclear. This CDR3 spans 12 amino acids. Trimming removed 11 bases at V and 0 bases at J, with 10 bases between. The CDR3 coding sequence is TGTGCCTGCTCTGGGGTGAACACTGAAGCTTTCTTT. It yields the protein CACSGVNTEAFF.

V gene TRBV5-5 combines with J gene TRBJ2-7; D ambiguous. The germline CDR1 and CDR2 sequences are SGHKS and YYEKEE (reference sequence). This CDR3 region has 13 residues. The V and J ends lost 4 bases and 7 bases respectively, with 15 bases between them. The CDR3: CASSPNSYVEQYF. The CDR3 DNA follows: TGTGCCAGCAGCCCGAACTCATACGTAGAGCAGTACTTC.

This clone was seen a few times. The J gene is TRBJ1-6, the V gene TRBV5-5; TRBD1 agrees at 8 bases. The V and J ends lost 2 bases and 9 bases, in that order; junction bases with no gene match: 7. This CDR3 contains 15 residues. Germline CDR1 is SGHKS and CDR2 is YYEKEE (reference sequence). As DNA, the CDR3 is TGTGCCAGCAGCTTAAGTGGACAGGGTAGTTCACCCCTCCACTTT. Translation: CASSLSGQGSSPLHF.

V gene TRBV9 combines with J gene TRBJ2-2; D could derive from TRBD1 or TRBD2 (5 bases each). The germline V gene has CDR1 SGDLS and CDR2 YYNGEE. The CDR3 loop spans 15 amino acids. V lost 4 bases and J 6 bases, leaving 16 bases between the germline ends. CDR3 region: CASSLTGTFPGELFF. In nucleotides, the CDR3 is TGTGCCAGCAGCTTAACCGGGACCTTCCCCGGGGAGCTGTTTTTT.

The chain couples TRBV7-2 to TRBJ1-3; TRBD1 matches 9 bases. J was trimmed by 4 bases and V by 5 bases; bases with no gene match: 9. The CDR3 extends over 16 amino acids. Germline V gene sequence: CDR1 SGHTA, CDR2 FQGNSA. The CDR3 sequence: CASSPQPQGAGNTIYF. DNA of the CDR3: TGTGCCAGCAGCCCTCAACCACAGGGGGCCGGAAACACCATATATTTT.

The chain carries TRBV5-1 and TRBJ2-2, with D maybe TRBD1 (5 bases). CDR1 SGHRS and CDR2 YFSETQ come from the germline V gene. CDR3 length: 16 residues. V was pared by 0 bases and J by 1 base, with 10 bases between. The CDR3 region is CASSLDRGGNTGELFF. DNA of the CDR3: TGCGCCAGCAGCTTGGATAGGGGCGGGAACACCGGGGAGCTGTTTTTT.

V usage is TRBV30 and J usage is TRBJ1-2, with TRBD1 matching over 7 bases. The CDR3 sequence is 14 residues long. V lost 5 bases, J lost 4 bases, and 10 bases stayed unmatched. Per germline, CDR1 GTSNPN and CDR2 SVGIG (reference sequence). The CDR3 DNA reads TGTGCCTGGTTCAACAGGGGATTAGGCTATGGCTACACCTTC. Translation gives CAWFNRGLGYGYTF.